This entry describes one TCR beta chain. The antigen is not known. The data were produced by immunoSEQ multiplex PCR, yet TCRdb's version contains in-frame clones alone and is incomplete. Of nearly 60,000 clones listed, more than 85% are singletons. This sample was included in a study of PD-1 blockade in classical Hodgkin lymphoma. For the study at large: Intravenous delivery of nivolumab at 3 mg/kg to patients occurred every 2 weeks.

Per the germline V gene, CDR1 is LNHDA and CDR2 is SQIVND (reference sequence). Trimming took 9 bases from V and 4 from J, leaving 20 bases between them. The CDR3 covers 15 residues. Every patient relapsed after autologous stem cell transplantation, and brentuximab vedotin exposure varied. Points from the study as a whole: Relapsed/refractory patients reportedly had the lowest baseline TCR diversity, below newly diagnosed patients, who were below healthy donors.

The chain combines TRBV19 with TRBJ2-3; D perhaps matches TRBD2 (6 bases). This clonotype originated in a human donor with classical Hodgkin lymphoma. The sample in question was peripheral blood mononuclear cells (PBMCs), obtained before the second cycle of nivolumab. The CDR3: CASRPLGSGADTQYF. In DNA form, the CDR3 reads TGTGCCAGCCGTCCCTTAGGATCGGGGGCAGATACGCAGTATTTT.